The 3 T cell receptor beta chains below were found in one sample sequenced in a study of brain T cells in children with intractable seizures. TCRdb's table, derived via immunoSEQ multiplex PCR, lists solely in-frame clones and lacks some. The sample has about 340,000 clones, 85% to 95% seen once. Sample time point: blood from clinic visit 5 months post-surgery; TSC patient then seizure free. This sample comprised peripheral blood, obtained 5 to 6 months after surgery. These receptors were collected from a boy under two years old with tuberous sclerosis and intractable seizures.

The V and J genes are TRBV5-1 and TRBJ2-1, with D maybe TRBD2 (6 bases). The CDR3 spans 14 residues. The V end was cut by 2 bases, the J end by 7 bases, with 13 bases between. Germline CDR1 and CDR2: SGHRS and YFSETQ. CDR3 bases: TGCGCCAGCAGCTTTTATACGGGAGAAAATGAGCAGTTCTTC. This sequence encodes CASSFYTGENEQFF.

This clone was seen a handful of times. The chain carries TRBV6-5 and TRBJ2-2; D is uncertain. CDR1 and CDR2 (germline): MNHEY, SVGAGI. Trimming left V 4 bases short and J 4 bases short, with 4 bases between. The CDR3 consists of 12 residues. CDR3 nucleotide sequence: TGTGCCAGCAGTTGGGGCACCGGGGAGCTGTTTTTT. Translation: CASSWGTGELFF.

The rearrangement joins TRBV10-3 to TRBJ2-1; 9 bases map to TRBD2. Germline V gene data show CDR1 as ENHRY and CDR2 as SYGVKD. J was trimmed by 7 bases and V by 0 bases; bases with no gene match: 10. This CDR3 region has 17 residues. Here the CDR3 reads CAISESSGRFLGNEQFF. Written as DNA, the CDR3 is TGTGCCATCAGTGAGTCTAGCGGGAGATTTTTAGGGAATGAGCAGTTCTTC.